These T cell receptor beta chains were read from a single sample in a study of blood T cell repertoires in COVID-19. Generated by immunoSEQ multiplex PCR, the TCRdb table keeps only in-frame clones and is missing some. The sample has 250,000 to 300,000 clones; roughly 88% are singletons. Material for sequencing was PBMCs or T cells enriched from blood (not recorded which). These receptors were collected from a woman aged 40 to 50 with acute COVID-19. The CDR3 runs from the conserved cysteine through the conserved F or W. The D gene is left open where the match is weak. Clone size appears in some rows only: once, few, many, or a class for an expanded clone.

TRBJ1-4,NA,TRBV2,NA,TGTGCCAGCAGGGCAGGGACTAGGGCTAATGAAAAACTGTTTTTT,CASRAGTRANEKLFF
TRBJ2-1,NA,TRBV27,NA,TGTGCCAGCAGTAAGGGACTGCCAGACAATGAGCAGTTCTTC,CASSKGLPDNEQFF
TRBJ1-2,NA,TRBV28,TRBD1,TGTGCCAGCAGTTTATTCGACAGGGAGGTTGGCTACACCTTC,CASSLFDREVGYTF
TRBJ2-2,NA,TRBV2,TRBD2,TGTGCCAGCAGGAAGCGGGGCCACACCGGGGAGCTGTTTTTT,CASRKRGHTGELFF
TRBJ1-2,NA,TRBV5-1,NA,TGCGCCAGCAGCTTGGAGGTGGCGGGGAACTATGGCTACACCTTC,CASSLEVAGNYGYTF
TRBJ1-4,NA,TRBV2,TRBD1,TGTGCCAGCAATAACAGGGGTGCGGGTGAAAAACTGTTTTTT,CASNNRGAGEKLFF
TRBJ2-1,few,TRBV10-3,TRBD2,TGTGCCATCAGCACCGGGACTAGCGGGGGGGCAAGAGGGTACAATGAGCAGTTCTTC,CAISTGTSGGARGYNEQFF
TRBJ1-2,NA,TRBV3-1/TRBV3-2,NA,TGTGCCAGCAGCCCCACACGTTTCTATGGCTACACCTTC,CASSPTRFYGYTF
TRBJ2-1,once,TRBV9,NA,TGTGCCAGCAGCGTAGACATTGAGGAGCCTCGGGAGCAGTTCTTC,CASSVDIEEPREQFF
TRBJ1-1,NA,TRBV18,TRBD1,TGTGCCAGCTCACCAATACCCTTACAGGGGACTGAAGCTTTCTTT,CASSPIPLQGTEAFF
TRBJ2-3,NA,TRBV7-9,NA,TGTGCCAGCAGCTTTGGCGGGGAGGATACGCAGTATTTT,CASSFGGEDTQYF
TRBJ1-1,few,TRBV19,TRBD1,TGTGCCAGTAGTACGCAGGGGGCTGGGAACACTGAAGCTTTCTTT,CASSTQGAGNTEAFF
TRBJ1-2,NA,TRBV5-1,NA,TGCGCCAGCAGCTTGGGTCCGGATGGCTACACCTTC,CASSLGPDGYTF
TRBJ2-7,NA,TRBV3-1/TRBV3-2,NA,TGTGCCAGCAGCCAAGAAAGGGGCGAGCAGTACTTC,CASSQERGEQYF
TRBJ2-7,once,TRBV11-3,NA,TGTGCCAGCAGCTTATCCGGTATTCCCTCCTACGAGCAGTACTTC,CASSLSGIPSYEQYF
TRBJ1-4,NA,TRBV7-9,TRBD1,TGTGCCAGCAGCACCGCGGGGACAGGGGTCGGGGAAAAACTGTTTTTT,CASSTAGTGVGEKLFF
TRBJ2-7,NA,TRBV28,NA,TGTGCCAGCAGTTCGGGACAACCTTACGAGCAGTACTTC,CASSSGQPYEQYF
TRBJ1-1,NA,TRBV6-2/TRBV6-3,NA,TGTGCCAGCAGTAGCGACCGATTGAACACTGAAGCTTTCTTT,CASSSDRLNTEAFF
TRBJ2-1,NA,TRBV7-9,NA,TGTGCCAGCAGCCATCCCTCCAATACGAGCGGGCGACACTACAATGAGCAGTTCTTC,CASSHPSNTSGRHYNEQFF
TRBJ2-3,NA,TRBV24-1,TRBD1,TGTGCCACCAGTGATTCCCACAGGGGGCTGGCGGATACGCAGTATTTT,CATSDSHRGLADTQYF
TRBJ2-7,NA,TRBV2,NA,TGTGCCAGCAGTGGAAGCGGCGTGGAGCAGTACTTC,CASSGSGVEQYF
TRBJ2-7,NA,TRBV4-1,NA,TGCGCCAGCAGCCGAGATCAACAGGGTAACTACGAGCAGTACTTC,CASSRDQQGNYEQYF
TRBJ1-2,NA,TRBV7-3,NA,TGTGCCAGCAGCTTACAGGGGTTCGGGGGCTACACCTTC,CASSLQGFGGYTF
TRBJ2-3,NA,TRBV19,TRBD1,TGTGCCAGTAGTGTTACCGGGACAGGGCGCACAGATACGCAGTATTTT,CASSVTGTGRTDTQYF
TRBJ1-1,once,TRBV5-6,NA,TGTGCCAGCAGTTCCGTTAGCGGGGCGCCTCACACTGAAGCTTTCTTT,CASSSVSGAPHTEAFF
TRBJ2-7,NA,TRBV5-1,NA,TGCGCCAGCAGCTTGGGGTTGTCGGACGAGCAGTACTTC,CASSLGLSDEQYF
TRBJ2-5,NA,TRBV24-1,NA,TGTGCCACCAGTGAACCAGACAGGTACCAAGAGACCCAGTACTTC,CATSEPDRYQETQYF
TRBJ1-5,NA,TRBV10-3,TRBD1,TGTGCCATCAGCGAGACAGGGTTGCAGCCCCAGCATTTT,CAISETGLQPQHF
TRBJ2-2,NA,TRBV7-9,NA,TGTGCCAGCGTTGGGCAGTCATCCAACACCGGGGAGCTGTTTTTT,CASVGQSSNTGELFF
TRBJ2-3,NA,TRBV9,NA,TGTGCCAGCAGCGTACGTCCCACAGATACGCAGTATTTT,CASSVRPTDTQYF
TRBJ2-5,once,TRBV11-2,TRBD2,TGTGCCAGCAAAGCGGGGGGGCGTGAGACCCAGTACTTC,CASKAGGRETQYF
TRBJ2-5,NA,TRBV9,NA,TGTGCCAGCAGCCCTCACGTCTCCCCCGGGGAGACCCAGTACTTC,CASSPHVSPGETQYF
TRBJ2-7,NA,TRBV2,TRBD2,TGTGCCAGCAGTCTAGCGGGAGCCTCCTACGAGCAGTACTTC,CASSLAGASYEQYF
TRBJ2-7,NA,TRBV7-2,NA,TGTGCCAGCAGCTTAGCGCAGGGGAGCGAGCAGTACTTC,CASSLAQGSEQYF
TRBJ2-3,NA,TRBV9,TRBD2,TGTGCCAGCAGCGTAGGTGTAGCGGGAGGTCAAGATACGCAGTATTTT,CASSVGVAGGQDTQYF
TRBJ1-5,NA,TRBV7-8,NA,TGTGCCAGCAGTTTCCCCCATAGCAATCAGCCCCAGCATTTT,CASSFPHSNQPQHF
TRBJ2-3,NA,TRBV9,NA,TGTGCCAGCAGCGTAAAAGGAGGGACCGCCCTGGGAGATACGCAGTATTTT,CASSVKGGTALGDTQYF
TRBJ2-3,NA,TRBV10-3,TRBD2,TGTGCCATCAGTGAGGGGACTAGCGGGGCCCTAGATACGCAGTATTTT,CAISEGTSGALDTQYF
TRBJ1-6,NA,TRBV10-3,TRBD1,TGTGCCATCAGAGGACAGGGTATAGGTAATTCACCCCTCCACTTT,CAIRGQGIGNSPLHF
TRBJ1-2,NA,TRBV28,NA,TGTGCCACCCTACAGAATTATGGCTACACCTTC,CATLQNYGYTF